This TCR beta chain is from a study of T cell responses to AZD1222 COVID-19 vaccine. This clone was detected once. The antigen remains unidentified. V was cut by 2 bases and J by 0 bases, with 17 bases left in between. The CDR3 sequence is 19 residues long. Findings and limits, study-wide: Only after the peak T cell response were repertoires sampled. Spike was spanned by vaccine-associated CD4 TCRs, which were dominant at 160-218 and 743-854.

Here immunoSEQ multiplex PCR was the method, and the copy in TCRdb shows in-frame clones only, minus some. The sample consists of roughly 170,000 clones, around 90% of them appearing once. The sequenced sample was peripheral blood, obtained on day 0 of AZD1222 vaccination. This sequence was found in an adult in good health. The chain has TRBV23-1 and TRBJ2-6; D gene ambiguous. TRBV23-1 is an ORF; its function is uncertain. The CDR3 spells CASSQPTFGHYSGANVLTF. CDR3 sequence (DNA): TGCGCCAGCAGTCAACCTACTTTTGGCCACTACTCTGGGGCCAACGTCCTGACTTTC.